One and the same sample provided the 27 T cell receptor beta chains below, sequenced in a study of blood T cell repertoires in COVID-19. The method was immunoSEQ multiplex PCR; TCRdb's version includes in-frame clones alone and lacks a portion of them. The sample gives a few hundred thousand clones, around 90% of which show up once; roughly 2.9% is in the top ten. Sequencing input: peripheral blood. Receptor source: a woman aged 30 to 39 with COVID-19, enrolled during active disease.

The V gene is TRBV27, the J gene TRBJ2-5; D is undetermined. Trimming stripped 3 bases from V and 1 base from J, with 15 bases between. The CDR3 totals 16 residues. CDR1 and CDR2 from the germline V gene are MNHEY and SMNVEV (reference sequence). CDR3 residues: CASSFSWALVQETQYF. Here the CDR3 DNA reads TGTGCCAGCAGTTTCTCCTGGGCACTGGTCCAAGAGACCCAGTACTTC.

V gene TRBV24-1 combines with J gene TRBJ1-1, with TRBD1 matching over 9 bases. V was pared by 3 bases and J by 1 base, with 2 bases of the junction left unmatched. The CDR3 spans 15 residues. Germline loops: CDR1 KGHDR, CDR2 SFDVKD. The CDR3 sequence: CATSDGGQGNTEAFF. CDR3 sequence (DNA): TGTGCCACCAGTGATGGGGGACAGGGGAACACTGAAGCTTTCTTT.

This clone was counted a few times. The chain is built from TRBV27 and TRBJ1-5; TRBD1 aligns across 7 bases. V shed 6 bases and J 2 bases; nucleotides not matched to a gene: 7. This CDR3 spans 15 amino acids. CDR1 and CDR2 (germline): MNHEY, SMNVEV (reference sequence). The CDR3 bases are TGTGCCAGCAGCGACAAAACAGGGGGCAATCAGCCCCAGCATTTT. It yields the protein CASSDKTGGNQPQHF.

J is TRBJ2-5 and V is TRBV24-1, with TRBD1 matching over 8 bases. CDR1 KGHDR and CDR2 SFDVKD come from the germline V gene. Unmatched junction bases numbered 6, after V lost 6 bases and J lost 1 base. The CDR3 extends over 15 amino acids. CDR3 loop: CATSWGTGGQETQYF. DNA for the CDR3: TGTGCCACCAGTTGGGGGACAGGAGGCCAAGAGACCCAGTACTTC.

The genes are TRBV3-1 (or the pseudogene TRBV3-2) and TRBJ2-2; maybe TRBD1 (6 bases). V lost 4 bases to trimming and J lost 4 bases, with 10 bases between them. Per germline, CDR1 LGHDT and CDR2 YNNKEL (reference sequence). The CDR3 runs to 14 residues. The CDR3 DNA is TGTGCCAGCAGCCGAACAGGGAGCACCGGGGAGCTGTTTTTT. Translating gives CASSRTGSTGELFF.

The V call is TRBV10-3, the J call TRBJ2-5, with 8 bases that match TRBD1. This CDR3 has 14 residues. Looked up from germline, CDR1 is ENHRY and CDR2 is SYGVKD. V shed 4 bases and J 2 bases; nucleotides not matched to a gene: 3. The CDR3 reads CAISVGQEQETQYF. CDR3 DNA: TGTGCCATCAGTGTGGGACAGGAGCAAGAGACCCAGTACTTC.

This sequence joins TRBV19 and TRBJ1-2, with TRBD1 matching over 11 bases. Losses at the gene ends were 5 bases for V and 7 bases for J; bases not matched to a gene: 6. Germline V gene sequence: CDR1 LNHDA, CDR2 SQIVND (reference sequence). The CDR3 is made up of 14 amino acids. The chain's CDR3 is CASSPDRGRGGYTF. The CDR3 DNA is TGTGCCAGTAGTCCGGACAGGGGGCGAGGTGGCTACACCTTC. The variable domain in full, completed from reference TRBV19 and TRBJ1-2, reads DGGITQSPKYLFRKEGQNVTLSCEQNLNHDAMYWYRQDPGQGLRLIYYSQIVNDFQKGDIAEGYSVSREKKESFPLTVTSAQKNPTAFYLCASSPDRGRGGYTFGSGTRLTVV.

This clone was picked up one time. The chain joins TRBV5-1 to TRBJ1-2; 8 positions agree with TRBD1. This CDR3 comprises 15 residues. V lost 3 bases, J lost 0 bases, and 4 bases stayed unmatched. Germline V CDR1 and CDR2: SGHRS, YFSETQ. The CDR3 spells CASSSGQGPNYGYTF. The CDR3 DNA sequence: TGCGCCAGCAGCTCCGGACAGGGTCCTAACTATGGCTACACCTTC.

V gene TRBV12-3 or TRBV12-4 combines with J gene TRBJ1-1; tentatively, D is TRBD1 (6 bases). Trimming took 4 bases from V and 13 from J, leaving 19 bases between them. CDR3 length: 13 residues. The CDR3 nucleotides read TGTGCCAGCAGTTCGGGCCGCAATGGCAGGGGTTTCTTT. It translates to CASSSGRNGRGFF.

J is TRBJ1-1 and V is TRBV3-1 (or the pseudogene TRBV3-2), with TRBD1 matching over 7 bases. J was trimmed by 9 bases and V by 1 base; bases with no gene match: 5. Germline CDR1 LGHDT, CDR2 YNNKEL (reference sequence). This CDR3 has 13 residues. CDR3 loop: CASSQGEQGKAFF. CDR3 bases: TGTGCCAGCAGCCAAGGCGAACAGGGGAAAGCTTTCTTT.

The genes are TRBV28 and TRBJ1-1; D perhaps matches TRBD1 (6 bases). Germline CDR1 and CDR2: MDHEN and SYDVKM. This CDR3 is built from 13 residues. Trimming shortened V by 6 bases and J by 0 bases, and 8 bases separated the two germline ends. The CDR3 reads CASSGQMNTEAFF. CDR3 DNA sequence: TGTGCCAGCAGCGGACAGATGAACACTGAAGCTTTCTTT.

J is TRBJ2-7 and V is TRBV28, with 7 bases fitting TRBD1. Per the germline V gene, CDR1 is MDHEN and CDR2 is SYDVKM. With V trimmed by 5 bases and J by 0 bases, 1 base remained unmatched. The CDR3 totals 13 residues. CDR3 residues: CASSGTDSYEQYF. The DNA of the CDR3 is TGTGCCAGCAGTGGGACAGACTCCTACGAGCAGTACTTC.

This chain joins TRBV2 and TRBJ1-1; TRBD1 matches 9 bases. The CDR3 covers 17 residues. The J segment lost 7 bases and the V segment lost 6 bases, leaving 18 bases of the junction unmatched. From germline, CDR1 is SNHLY and CDR2 FYNNEI. The CDR3 is CASSVPLGQGKVGEAFF. The DNA of the CDR3 is TGTGCCAGCAGCGTCCCTCTAGGACAGGGGAAGGTGGGTGAAGCTTTCTTT.

The V call is TRBV3-1 (or the pseudogene TRBV3-2), the J call TRBJ1-1; D is undetermined. The CDR3 has 14 amino acids. V shed 1 base and J shed 10 bases, with 16 bases lying between them. CDR1 is LGHDT and CDR2 is YNNKEL in the germline V gene (reference sequence). CDR3 in amino acids: CASSQVNGGRGAFF. The CDR3 DNA is TGTGCCAGCAGCCAAGTTAACGGCGGCAGAGGAGCTTTCTTT.

The chain is built from TRBV7-8 and TRBJ1-1; 7 nucleotides line up with TRBD1. The CDR3 sequence is 16 residues long. The junction had 5 bases not matched to a gene; V was cut back by 0 bases and J by 1 base. Germline loops: CDR1 SGHVS, CDR2 FQNEAQ. CDR3 coding DNA: TGTGCCAGCAGCTTAGCCCTCGACAGGGAGAACACTGAAGCTTTCTTT. This translates into CASSLALDRENTEAFF.

V usage is TRBV20-1 and J usage is TRBJ1-2, with 7 bases identical to TRBD1. The V and J ends lost 3 bases and 3 bases, in that order; junction bases with no gene match: 7. Germline V gene data show CDR1 as DFQATT and CDR2 as SNEGSKA (reference sequence). The CDR3 length is 14 residues. The CDR3 DNA reads TGCAGTGCTAGTGACAGGGATAAGGACTATGGCTACACCTTC. Its protein product is CSASDRDKDYGYTF.

V usage is TRBV6-5 and J usage is TRBJ1-1; D perhaps matches TRBD1 (5 bases). Trimming pared 2 bases from V and 5 bases from J, leaving 9 bases between. The CDR3 consists of 13 residues. Per germline, CDR1 MNHEY and CDR2 SVGAGI. Here the CDR3 reads CASSYRAGTEAFF. The CDR3 DNA reads as TGTGCCAGCAGTTACCGTGCAGGGACTGAAGCTTTCTTT.

The chain carries TRBV6-4 and TRBJ1-1, with D maybe TRBD1 (5 bases). Germline V gene lookup returns CDR1 MRHNA and CDR2 SNTAGT. V was shortened by 4 bases and J by 7 bases, with 16 bases between the two germline ends. The CDR3 contains 14 residues. This CDR3 reads CASSAGGSSGEAFF. For the CDR3, the DNA is TGTGCCAGCAGTGCGGGGGGGAGTAGTGGTGAAGCTTTCTTT.

The rearrangement uses TRBV12-2 and TRBJ2-3; the D call in the table, TRBD2, was not verified against the DNA. TRBV12-2 is reported as a pseudogene. The CDR3 sequence is 15 residues long. The CDR3 region has the DNA TGTGCAAGTCGCTCATTTCGGGGTAAGACAGATACGCAGTATTTT. This codes for CASRSFRGKTDTQYF.

The chain recombines TRBV13 with TRBJ2-1; 11 positions match TRBD2. The V gene end was trimmed by 5 bases and the J gene end by 8 bases; junction bases not matched to a gene: 5. Germline V gene sequence: CDR1 PRHDT, CDR2 FYEKMQ (reference sequence). CDR3 size: 14 residues. The CDR3 loop is CASSRLAGRDEQFF. The CDR3 DNA sequence: TGTGCCAGCAGCCGACTAGCGGGACGCGATGAGCAGTTCTTC.

The gene calls are TRBV18 and TRBJ1-5; D call uncertain. Germline CDR1 is KGHSH and CDR2 is LQKENI. The ends were cut back, 3 bases at V and 5 bases at J, with 8 bases in the middle. The CDR3 runs to 13 residues. In DNA, the CDR3 is TGTGCCAGCTCACCCGACTTATATCAGCCCCAGCATTTT. It is translated as CASSPDLYQPQHF.

The V call is TRBV13, the J call TRBJ1-1; the D is unclear. This CDR3 comprises 13 residues. V was cut by 4 bases and J by 1 base, with 7 bases left in between. Germline-derived CDR1 and CDR2 are PRHDT and FYEKMQ (reference sequence). The CDR3 nucleotides read TGTGCCAGCAGCTCTCCAGGGAACACTGAAGCTTTCTTT. Encoded protein: CASSSPGNTEAFF.

The V call is TRBV7-6, the J call TRBJ1-2; 8 bases are shared with TRBD1. Trimming cost V 5 bases and J 0 bases; bases outside gene matches: 11. The CDR3 has 17 residues. Germline CDR1 SGHVS, CDR2 FNYEAQ. The CDR3 sequence: CASSAYDRGATNYGYTF. The CDR3, as DNA: TGTGCCAGCAGCGCGTATGACAGGGGCGCAACTAACTATGGCTACACCTTC.

The rearrangement joins TRBV5-1 to TRBJ2-5, with D possibly being TRBD2 (7 bases). Per germline, CDR1 SGHRS and CDR2 YFSETQ. CDR3 size: 15 residues. Trimming cost V 3 bases and J 4 bases, with 16 bases left between them. The CDR3 protein is CASSWGPGGRETQYF. The CDR3 DNA reads as TGCGCCAGCAGCTGGGGGCCCGGCGGGAGAGAGACCCAGTACTTC.

Notes on this clone: An end of the junction does not agree with germline; a read error may underlie this. The rearrangement joins TRBV7-8 to TRBJ1-5; 9 bases are shared with TRBD1. Germline V gives CDR1 SGHVS, CDR2 FQNEAQ. There are 15 residues in the CDR3. Written as DNA, the CDR3 is TGTGCCAGCAGCTTTAGTGGACAGGGGAATCAGTCCCAGCATTTT. It encodes CASSFSGQGNQSQHF.

The chain couples TRBV4-1 to TRBJ1-2; unclear D gene. Germline V CDR1 and CDR2: MGHRA, YSYEKL. This CDR3 contains 13 residues. Trimming shortened V by 2 bases and J by 4 bases, and 8 bases separated the two germline ends. The CDR3 nucleotides read TGCGCCAGCAGCCAAAGAGGCGTCTATGGCTACACCTTC. It yields the protein CASSQRGVYGYTF.

This chain uses TRBV7-7 with TRBJ2-5; no clear D gene. Per the germline V gene, CDR1 is SSHAT and CDR2 is FNYEAQ (reference sequence). The V end was cut by 5 bases, the J end by 3 bases, with 13 bases between. The CDR3 runs to 14 residues. The CDR3 DNA sequence: TGTGCCAGCAGCCCCGTTATGGCAAAAGAGACCCAGTACTTC. It encodes CASSPVMAKETQYF.